The 3 T cell receptor beta chains given below trace back to one sample, sequenced in a study of CD8 T cells in Susac syndrome. Random-hexamer reverse transcription was applied to about 0.5 to 1 ug RNA. MiXCR, applied by TCRdb to the immunoSEQ multiplex PCR reads, yields one record per CDR3 protein. Here the sample spans 100,000 to 150,000 distinct CDR3 sequences, about 93% being singletons. The sample taken for sequencing was CD4+ T cells from PBMCs. The receptors derive from a human donor in good health.

This rearrangement joins TRBV27 to TRBJ1-2; D might be TRBD1 (6 bases). V dropped 7 bases and J dropped 5 bases, with 14 bases sitting between them. This CDR3 has 13 amino acids. In germline, CDR1 is MNHEY, CDR2 SMNVEV (reference sequence). The CDR3 DNA sequence: TGTGCCAGCATGGGGGCAGGGTATTATGGCTACACCTTC. It is translated as CASMGAGYYGYTF.

V is TRBV12-3 or TRBV12-4 and J is TRBJ1-4; possibly TRBD1 for D (5 bases). This CDR3 region has 14 residues. V was clipped by 2 bases and J by 8 bases, with 12 bases between them. The DNA of the CDR3 is TGTGCCAGCAGTTTAATCAGGGTGGGAGAAAAACTGTTTTTT. Protein sequence: CASSLIRVGEKLFF.

The CDR3: CASSLGGIYGEAFF. The CDR3 DNA is TGTGCCAGCAGCCTTGGGGGCATATATGGTGAAGCTTTCTTT. This chain connects TRBV5-4 to TRBJ1-1; tentatively, D is TRBD1 (6 bases). CDR3 length equals 14 residues. Trimming pared 4 bases from V and 7 bases from J, leaving 17 bases between. Germline CDR1 reads SGHNT; CDR2 reads YYREEE (reference sequence).